The present T cell receptor beta chain was sequenced within a study of OX40 agonist ivuxolimab in advanced cancers. Study overall: Allowance was made for prior anti-PD-1, anti-PD-L1 or anti-CTLA-4 therapy, and about 40% had some. Findings and limits, study-wide: Normalized T-cell clonal expansion was also low in a subset of nonresponders.

Germline CDR1 LNHDA, CDR2 SQIVND (reference sequence). V shed 6 bases and J shed 1 base, with 14 bases lying between them. The CDR3 length is 15 residues. In regard to this clone: Its antigen is not known.

The assay was immunoSEQ multiplex PCR, and TCRdb's table has in-frame clones only and misses some. Of nearly 25,000 clones listed, 75% to 80% are singletons. The origin of this receptor is an adult with an advanced solid tumor such as melanoma, head and neck, liver or kidney cancer. This specimen was CD4+ or CD8+ T cells sorted from blood, taken in a trial of the OX40 agonist ivuxolimab. This sequence joins TRBV19 and TRBJ2-3, with TRBD2 as a possible D gene (6 bases). CDR3 residues: CASSRRDFRTDTQYF. As DNA, the CDR3 is TGTGCCAGTAGCAGAAGGGACTTCCGCACAGATACGCAGTATTTT.